This TCR beta chain comes out of a study of shared clonotypes between healthy human individuals (dated by TCRdb to the early 2020s). Study-wide context: The cohort included three men and a couple of women between 18 and 49 years of age. Each donor's leukapheresis produced roughly between roughly 0.85 and 9.5 billion PBMCs. To increase sequencing depth and limit assay-specific biases, TCR repertoire library preparation and sequencing were carried out by different laboratories using diverse techniques. Blood TCR repertoires of four to six healthy adults were deeply sequenced to estimate repertoire size and the extent of clonotype sharing between individuals. For each donor, CD4 naive and CD4 memory were each given three plates, CD8 naive was given two plates, and CD8 memory was given one plate.

CD8 naive samples were obtained by positive selection for CCR7 among CD45RO-negative cells, yielding a CD45RA+CCR7+ population from which TemRA cells were excluded. Healthy HIV-negative adults with no recently reported acute infections or vaccinations were included as donors. Every donor was a Caucasian adult living in Nashville, Tennessee, USA. After blood collection by leukapheresis, PBMCs were isolated using Ficoll-Histopaque density gradient centrifugation and then cryopreserved in the vapor phase of liquid nitrogen. Analytical flow cytometry was used to check the purity and quantity of every magnetically sorted T cell population. Genomic DNA was isolated from every sorted fraction and measured by UV absorbance on a Nanodrop 2000c. Using the deep immunoSEQ assay, multiplex PCR amplified TCR CDR3 regions from genomic DNA. For each cell subset, the extracted genomic DNA was distributed evenly across all wells of several immunoSEQ 96-well plates, and each plate served as one replicate. For sorted subsets, 200 to 250 ng genomic DNA, equal to 30,000 or so T cell genomes, was loaded into each replicate PCR. The purified libraries were quantified using a Qubit 3.0 fluorometer, sized with a Bioanalyzer 2100, and then quantified again using the KAPA Library Quantification kit. A separate single-read 150-cycle Illumina NextSeq 550 flow cell was used to sequence each immunoSEQ 96-well plate. Per the original workflow: The immunoSEQ output contained only junctional sequences without quality scores, so filtering could not match that applied to full-length reads. To assign V/J genes and CDR3, sequences were annotated against IMGT germline references using PyIR, a Python wrapper for IgBLAST v1.9. Reads with weak V/J assignments (E-value above 1e-6), missing CDR3, stop codons, out-of-frame junctions, or ambiguous translated residues were removed. V3J clonotypes were defined as sequences sharing the same inferred V gene, J gene, and CDR3 amino acid sequence. Percentage overlap between repertoires was calculated by dividing the number of shared unique clonotypes by the size of the smaller repertoire. Richness of each repertoire was evaluated using RTK rarefaction, the Chao1 estimator, and Recon v2.1 estimates of unobserved clonotypes. OLGA was used to compute generation probabilities for all TCRbeta clonotypes that the gDNA method yielded from several donors. In TCRdb, the immuneACCESS table is reduced to in-frame sequences with V and J assigned. These tables do not hold every clone; where another copy was compared, an unresolved V gene accounts for under half, and the others remain unexplained. The V and J calls and the clone size are those of that table, but D and trimming were determined from the DNA. Across this sample there are approximately 1.9 million clones, with 93% seen only once. The leading ten clones occupy about 1.7% of the sample.

As concerns this clone: It has no known antigen specificity. There are no base qualities to consult, and no much larger clone falls within one base.

What the research found in general, with its limitations: Rarefaction of sorted-subset datasets indicated incomplete sequencing despite the large sequencing depth. Sharing across a few donors was observed for around 5% of naive CD4, over 3% of naive CD8, about 2.3% of memory CD4, and around 0.4% of memory CD8 clonotypes. Sampling was limited to blood, and TCR repertoires in tissue likely differ from TCR repertoires in blood. Naive subsets generally had larger estimated clonotype richness than memory subsets did. Pairwise subsampling indicated that sequencing depth was expected to affect the degree of clonotype sharing among donors. The small number of donors limited the genetic and exposure-history diversity represented. Compared with non-shared clonotypes, clonotypes shared by all four sorted-subset donors had higher generation probabilities.

From cysteine to phenylalanine, the CDR3 is 15 amino acids long. Just CDR3 DNA is preserved here, 45 bases in frame from base 1. From the germline V gene, CDR1 is SGHVS and CDR2 is FQNEAQ. Between the V and J ends, shortened by 0 bases and 4 bases respectively, the junction contains 12 bases. Material: naive CD8+ T cells from PBMCs. The cell subset or site label for this specimen denotes: CD45RA+CCR7+. This receptor chain uses TRBV7-8 and TRBJ1-1, with no confidently assigned D gene. The origin of this receptor is a man aged 18 to 30 in good health. Some clones in this sample may be carry-over from other donors' samples. The CDR3 protein is CASSLASGIATEAFF. The DNA sequence is TGTGCCAGCAGCTTAGCGTCTGGGATTGCCACTGAAGCTTTCTTT.